The 21 T cell receptor beta chains reported below all come from one sample, sequenced in a study of OX40 agonist ivuxolimab in advanced cancers. Sequencing used immunoSEQ multiplex PCR; TCRdb keeps in-frame clones, though not all of them. The sample records approximately 80,000 clones, approximately 90% being singletons. The starting material was CD4+ or CD8+ T cells sorted from blood, obtained in a trial of the OX40 agonist ivuxolimab. The receptors here all came from an adult with an advanced solid tumor such as melanoma, head and neck, liver or kidney cancer.

The sample holds one count of this clone. This chain uses TRBV5-1 with TRBJ2-1; 12 nucleotides align to TRBD2. This CDR3 has 14 amino acids. The V gene end was trimmed by 6 bases and the J gene end by 5 bases; junction bases not matched to a gene: 3. Germline CDR1 and CDR2: SGHRS and YFSETQ. CDR3: CASTLAGGHNEQFF. Written as DNA, the CDR3 is TGCGCCAGCACCCTAGCGGGGGGGCACAATGAGCAGTTCTTC.

V is TRBV6-5 and J is TRBJ2-5; tentatively, D is TRBD1 or TRBD2 (5 bases each). The CDR3 covers 16 residues. The ends were cut back, 6 bases at V and 4 bases at J, with 21 bases in the middle. From germline, CDR1 is MNHEY and CDR2 SVGAGI. The CDR3 sequence is CASSYLSGAEGETQYF. CDR3 nucleotides: TGTGCCAGCAGCTACCTATCCGGGGCGGAAGGAGAGACCCAGTACTTC.

The rearrangement uses TRBV11-3 and TRBJ1-1; no definite D call. Germline lookup yields CDR1 SGHNT and CDR2 YENEEA. V lost 3 bases and J 2 bases, leaving 7 bases between the germline ends. The CDR3 spans 13 residues. This chain's CDR3 is CASSFSLNTEAFF. The CDR3, as DNA: TGTGCCAGCAGCTTTTCCTTAAACACTGAAGCTTTCTTT.

V gene TRBV28 combines with J gene TRBJ2-6; D is uncertain. Germline-derived CDR1 and CDR2 are MDHEN and SYDVKM. Trimming took off 3 bases at V and 1 base at J, with 7 bases between the two ends. The CDR3 covers 15 residues. CDR3 bases: TGTGCCAGCAGTTTTCACGGGTCTGGGGCCAACGTCCTGACTTTC. The encoded protein is CASSFHGSGANVLTF.

This sequence joins TRBV23-1 and TRBJ1-1; D is unclear. TRBV23-1 is an ORF for which the function is uncertain. The CDR3 loop spans 18 amino acids. Trimming stripped 4 bases from V and 0 bases from J, with 21 bases between. The CDR3 DNA reads TGCGCCAGCAGTCTCAATTGGCGTCTCCGGGATCTGAACACTGAAGCTTTCTTT. Translated, it gives CASSLNWRLRDLNTEAFF.

The chain recombines TRBV28 with TRBJ2-7, with 8 bases fitting TRBD2. This CDR3 is built from 15 residues. The germline V gene encodes CDR1 MDHEN and CDR2 SYDVKM. J lost 2 bases, V lost 3 bases, and 6 bases had no gene match. CDR3 amino acids: CASSFRAGGTYEQYF. The DNA of the CDR3 is TGTGCCAGCAGTTTCCGTGCGGGAGGAACCTACGAGCAGTACTTC.

The chain is built from TRBV5-5 and TRBJ1-2; 7 bases align to TRBD1. J was trimmed by 5 bases and V by 2 bases; bases with no gene match: 6. CDR1 and CDR2 (germline): SGHKS, YYEKEE (reference sequence). This CDR3 has 14 amino acids. CDR3 sequence (DNA): TGTGCCAGCAGCTTAGGGGACAGTTGGTATGGCTACACCTTC. It translates to CASSLGDSWYGYTF.

This clone was found a few times. The chain combines TRBV28 with TRBJ1-5; no firm D call. The CDR3 is 11 amino acids. The V end was cut by 5 bases, the J end by 4 bases, with 3 bases between. From germline, CDR1 is MDHEN and CDR2 SYDVKM. DNA for the CDR3: TGTGCCAGCAGTGTTAATCAGCCCCAGCATTTT. Protein product: CASSVNQPQHF.

DNA for the CDR3: TGCGCCAGCAGCCCACACGCCCTCGGTATCACCTACGAGCAGTACTTC. It is translated as CASSPHALGITYEQYF. The chain combines TRBV4-1 with TRBJ2-7; no clear D gene. V lost 4 bases and J lost 2, with 18 bases in between. Germline V gene lookup returns CDR1 MGHRA and CDR2 YSYEKL. The CDR3 runs to 16 residues.

The chain couples TRBV28 to TRBJ2-1; 9 bases are shared with TRBD1. J was trimmed by 10 bases and V by 2 bases; bases with no gene match: 9. Germline V gene lookup returns CDR1 MDHEN and CDR2 SYDVKM. The CDR3 has 15 amino acids. The DNA for the CDR3 is TGTGCCAGCAGTTTAGGGGGACAGGGATCGGAGGAGCAGTTCTTC. Amino acids: CASSLGGQGSEEQFF. The variable domain in full, completed from reference TRBV28 and TRBJ2-1, reads DVKVTQSSRYLVKRTGEKVFLECVQDMDHENMFWYRQDPGLGLRLIYFSYDVKMKEKGDIPEGYSVSREKKERFSLILESASTNQTSMYLCASSLGGQGSEEQFFGPGTRLTVL.

The gene calls are TRBV28 and TRBJ2-5; 11 bases fit TRBD2. This CDR3 is built from 16 residues. V was pared by 1 base and J by 7 bases, with 8 bases of the junction left unmatched. Germline CDR1 is MDHEN and CDR2 is SYDVKM. The CDR3 sequence is CASSLSASGGRGTQYF. The CDR3, as DNA: TGTGCCAGCAGTTTATCTGCTAGCGGGGGGCGTGGGACCCAGTACTTC.

The chain has TRBV7-3 and TRBJ2-2, with D possibly matching TRBD1 (5 bases). Between the trimmed V and J ends, which lost 3 bases and 4 bases, there was a span of 12 bases. The CDR3 is made up of 15 amino acids. CDR1 SGHTA and CDR2 FQGTGA come from the germline V gene. CDR3 sequence reads: CASSLRQGGTGELFF. The CDR3 coding sequence is TGTGCCAGCAGCTTGCGGCAGGGTGGCACCGGGGAGCTGTTTTTT.

The chain is built from TRBV6-5 and TRBJ1-3, with D uncertain. This CDR3 spans 14 amino acids. V lost 0 bases and J lost 4, with 7 bases in between. The germline CDR1 and CDR2 sequences are MNHEY and SVGAGI. The CDR3 sequence is CASSYSSEGNTIYF. In DNA form, the CDR3 reads TGTGCCAGCAGTTACTCTTCGGAGGGAAACACCATATATTTT.

The chain uses TRBV2 and TRBJ1-6; the D is unclear. The CDR3 has 17 residues. Trimming took off 2 bases at V and 0 bases at J, with 11 bases between the two ends. From germline, CDR1 is SNHLY and CDR2 FYNNEI. The CDR3 sequence: CASSESGRSSYNSPLHF. CDR3 nucleotides: TGTGCCAGCAGTGAATCGGGCAGGAGCTCCTATAATTCACCCCTCCACTTT.

This sequence joins TRBV5-6 and TRBJ1-3; D gene uncertain. Germline-derived CDR1 and CDR2 are SGHDT and YYEEEE. This CDR3 has 18 residues. V was cut by 0 bases and J by 4 bases, with 20 bases left in between. The CDR3 is CASSLVCKGGCPGNTIYF. The CDR3 nucleotides are TGTGCCAGCAGCTTGGTATGTAAGGGCGGATGCCCGGGAAACACCATATATTTT.

The rearrangement uses TRBV4-2 and TRBJ2-2, with D possibly being TRBD2 (6 bases). CDR3 length: 15 residues. In germline, CDR1 is LGHNA, CDR2 YNFKEQ. Trimming cost V 5 bases and J 4 bases, with 14 bases left between them. The CDR3 sequence is CASSASMGGTGELFF. The CDR3 DNA follows: TGTGCCAGCAGCGCTAGCATGGGGGGCACCGGGGAGCTGTTTTTT.

V usage is TRBV11-1 and J usage is TRBJ2-5; 9 nucleotides align to TRBD1. Germline V gene sequence: CDR1 SGHAT, CDR2 FQDESV (reference sequence). The trim removed 8 bases at V and 1 base at J, leaving 11 bases unmatched. CDR3 length: 16 amino acids. The CDR3 region is CASGMRRGQGQETQYF. CDR3 nucleotide sequence: TGTGCCAGCGGAATGCGTAGGGGACAGGGCCAAGAGACCCAGTACTTC.

The CDR3 coding sequence is TGTGCCAGCAGCTTAGATCGGACCCAGTACTTC. It yields the protein CASSLDRTQYF. The V and J genes are TRBV11-2 and TRBJ2-5, with D unresolved. Germline V lookup: CDR1 SGHAT, CDR2 FQNNGV. This CDR3 comprises 11 residues. Deletions cut 0 bases from V and 7 bases from J, with 3 bases between.

This chain links TRBV7-2 with TRBJ1-5, with a possible D match to TRBD1 (5 bases). Germline V gene sequence: CDR1 SGHTA, CDR2 FQGNSA. The CDR3 contains 15 residues. The V and J ends lost 1 base and 4 bases respectively, with 11 bases between them. Here the CDR3 reads CASSLGWGGNQPQHF. CDR3 nucleotide sequence: TGTGCCAGCAGCTTAGGGTGGGGGGGGAATCAGCCCCAGCATTTT.

This chain uses TRBV7-9 with TRBJ2-3, with 9 bases lining up with TRBD2. The CDR3 consists of 14 residues. Germline CDR1 reads SEHNR; CDR2 reads FQNEAQ (reference sequence). Written as DNA, the CDR3 is TGTGCTGCTACAGCGGGGCGGGAGGGAGATACGCAGTATTTT. This encodes CAATAGREGDTQYF.

This clone has a handful of counts. This chain connects TRBV5-1 to TRBJ2-3; D is undetermined. Germline-derived CDR1 and CDR2 are SGHRS and YFSETQ. Trimming removed 6 bases from V and 1 base from J, with 9 bases in between. The CDR3 runs to 13 residues. This CDR3 is CASNYPGTDTQYF. The CDR3 DNA reads TGCGCCAGCAATTACCCGGGCACAGATACGCAGTATTTT. The full variable domain, rest sourced from reference TRBV5-1 and TRBJ2-3, is KAGVTQTPRYLIKTRGQQVTLSCSPISGHRSVSWYQQTPGQGLQFLFEYFSETQRNKGNFPGRFSGRQFSNSRSEMNVSTLELGDSALYLCASNYPGTDTQYFGPGTRLTVL.